This note documents a single TCR beta chain sequence. This specimen belongs to a study of blood T cell repertoires in COVID-19. Study overall: Acute-phase and convalescent COVID-19 samples originated in the United States, Italy and Spain. T cells, B-cell-depleted T cells, or PBMCs provided the cDNA or gDNA that served as material.

This CDR3 region has 15 residues. Trimming removed 2 bases from V and 7 bases from J; junction bases left unmatched: 9. Germline CDR1 reads GTSNPN; CDR2 reads SVGIG (reference sequence). Per the original data handling: Reference gene primer amplification gave nucleated cell count estimates. Assay: immunoSEQ multiplex PCR; the TCRdb copy retains only in-frame clones and omits some. That table is the source of V, J and clone size, and D and trimming were worked out from the DNA. Of just over 150,000 clones in the sample, around 91% were seen once. This TCR was sampled from a woman aged 35 to 49 with acute or convalescent COVID-19. J is TRBJ1-3 and V is TRBV30; 9 positions match TRBD1. Source material: peripheral blood. The CDR3 is CAWSRRGQGDNTIYF. Written as DNA, the CDR3 is TGTGCCTGGAGTCGAAGGGGACAGGGCGACAACACCATATATTTT.